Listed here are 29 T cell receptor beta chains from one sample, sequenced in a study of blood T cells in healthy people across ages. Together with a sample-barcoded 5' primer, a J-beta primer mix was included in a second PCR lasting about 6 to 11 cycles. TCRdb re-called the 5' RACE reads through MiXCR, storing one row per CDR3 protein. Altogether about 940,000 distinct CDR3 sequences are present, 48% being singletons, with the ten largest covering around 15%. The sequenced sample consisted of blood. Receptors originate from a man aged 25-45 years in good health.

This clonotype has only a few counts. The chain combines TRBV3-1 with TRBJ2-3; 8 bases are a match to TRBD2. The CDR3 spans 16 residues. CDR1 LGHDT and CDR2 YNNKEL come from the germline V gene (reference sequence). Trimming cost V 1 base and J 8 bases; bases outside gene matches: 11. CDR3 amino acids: CASSQGSGAHLGTQYF. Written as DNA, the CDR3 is TGTGCCAGCAGCCAAGGTAGCGGGGCCCACCTCGGTACGCAGTATTTT.

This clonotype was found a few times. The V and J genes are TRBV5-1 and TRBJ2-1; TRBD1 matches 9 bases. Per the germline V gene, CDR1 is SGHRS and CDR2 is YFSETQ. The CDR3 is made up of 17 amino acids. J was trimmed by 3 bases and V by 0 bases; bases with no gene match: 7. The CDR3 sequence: CASSLEPGQGYYNEQFF. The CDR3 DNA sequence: TGCGCCAGCAGCTTGGAACCCGGACAGGGGTACTACAATGAGCAGTTCTTC.

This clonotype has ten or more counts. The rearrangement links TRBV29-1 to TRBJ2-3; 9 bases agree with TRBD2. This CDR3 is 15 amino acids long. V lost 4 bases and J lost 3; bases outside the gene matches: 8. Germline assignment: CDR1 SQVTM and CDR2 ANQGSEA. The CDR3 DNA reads TGCAGCGTTGGCCGAGGCGGGGGGGCAACAGATACGCAGTATTTT. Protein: CSVGRGGGATDTQYF.

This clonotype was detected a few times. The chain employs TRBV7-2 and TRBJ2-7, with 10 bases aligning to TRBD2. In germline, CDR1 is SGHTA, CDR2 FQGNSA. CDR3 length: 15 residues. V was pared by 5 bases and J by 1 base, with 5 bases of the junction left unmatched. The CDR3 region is CASSTSGGVSYEQYF. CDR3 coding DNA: TGTGCCAGCAGCACGAGCGGGGGGGTATCCTACGAGCAGTACTTC.

The CDR3 region is CASSQVRGGEQFF. The CDR3 nucleotides read TGCGCCAGCAGCCAAGTTCGGGGAGGTGAGCAGTTCTTC. The chain recombines TRBV4-3 with TRBJ2-1, with D perhaps TRBD2 (6 bases). Germline assignment: CDR1 LGHNA and CDR2 YSLEER. The CDR3 is made up of 13 amino acids. The germline V and J ends were trimmed by 1 base and 9 bases, with 10 bases remaining between them.

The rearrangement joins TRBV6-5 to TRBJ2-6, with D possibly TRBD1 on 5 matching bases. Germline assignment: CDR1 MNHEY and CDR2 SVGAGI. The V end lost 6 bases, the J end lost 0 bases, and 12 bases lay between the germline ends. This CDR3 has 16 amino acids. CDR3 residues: CASRANRGSGANVLTF. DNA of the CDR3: TGTGCCAGCAGAGCTAATAGGGGCTCTGGGGCCAACGTCCTGACTTTC.

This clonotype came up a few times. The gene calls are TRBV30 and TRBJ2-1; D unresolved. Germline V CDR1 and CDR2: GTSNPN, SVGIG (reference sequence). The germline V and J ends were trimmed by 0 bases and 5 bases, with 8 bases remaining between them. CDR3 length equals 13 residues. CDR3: CAWSVLVDNEQFF. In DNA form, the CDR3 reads TGTGCCTGGAGTGTACTCGTAGACAATGAGCAGTTCTTC. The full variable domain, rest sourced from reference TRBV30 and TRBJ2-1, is SQTIHQWPATLVQPVGSPLSLECTVEGTSNPNLYWYRQAAGRGLQLLFYSVGIGQISSEVPQNLSASRPQDRQFILSSKKLLLSDSGFYLCAWSVLVDNEQFFGPGTRLTVL.

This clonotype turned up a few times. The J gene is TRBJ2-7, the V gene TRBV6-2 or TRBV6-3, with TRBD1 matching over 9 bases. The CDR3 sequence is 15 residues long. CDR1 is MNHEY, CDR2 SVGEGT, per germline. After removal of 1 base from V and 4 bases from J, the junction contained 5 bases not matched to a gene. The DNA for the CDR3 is TGTGCCAGCAGTTACTTACAGGGGGCAACGTACGAGCAGTACTTC. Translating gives CASSYLQGATYEQYF.

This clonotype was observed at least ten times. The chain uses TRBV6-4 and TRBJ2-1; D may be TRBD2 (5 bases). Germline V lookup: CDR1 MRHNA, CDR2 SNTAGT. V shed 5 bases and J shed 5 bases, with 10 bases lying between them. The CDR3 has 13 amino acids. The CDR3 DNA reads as TGTGCCAGCAGTCCCGGGGTAAACAATGAGCAGTTCTTC. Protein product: CASSPGVNNEQFF.

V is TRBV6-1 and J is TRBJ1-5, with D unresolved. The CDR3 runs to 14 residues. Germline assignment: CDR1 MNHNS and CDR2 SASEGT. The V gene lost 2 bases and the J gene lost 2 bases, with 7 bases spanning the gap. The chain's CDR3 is CASSERQGNQPQHF. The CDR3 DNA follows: TGTGCCAGCAGTGAAAGGCAGGGCAATCAGCCCCAGCATTTT.

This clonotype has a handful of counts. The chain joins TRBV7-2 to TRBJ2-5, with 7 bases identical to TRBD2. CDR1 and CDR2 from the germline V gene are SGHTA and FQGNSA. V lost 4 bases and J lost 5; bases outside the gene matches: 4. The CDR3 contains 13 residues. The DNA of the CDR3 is TGTGCCAGCAGCTCCGTGCGGGGGGAGACCCAGTACTTC. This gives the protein CASSSVRGETQYF.

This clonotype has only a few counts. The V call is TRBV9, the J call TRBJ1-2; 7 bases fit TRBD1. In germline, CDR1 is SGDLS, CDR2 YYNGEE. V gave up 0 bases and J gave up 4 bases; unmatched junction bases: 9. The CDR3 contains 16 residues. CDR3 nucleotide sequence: TGTGCCAGCAGCGTAGATTACAGGGGAGGTATCTATGGCTACACCTTC. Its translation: CASSVDYRGGIYGYTF. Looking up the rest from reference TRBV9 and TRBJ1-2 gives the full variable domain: DSGVTQTPKHLITATGQRVTLRCSPRSGDLSVYWYQQSLDQGLQFLIQYYNGEERAKGNILERFSAQQFPDLHSELNLSSLELGDSALYFCASSVDYRGGIYGYTFGSGTRLTVV.

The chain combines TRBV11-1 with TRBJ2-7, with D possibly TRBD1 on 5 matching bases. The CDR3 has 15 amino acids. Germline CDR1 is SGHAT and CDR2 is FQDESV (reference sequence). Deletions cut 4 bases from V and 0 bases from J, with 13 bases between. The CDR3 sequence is CASSSMGRASYEQYF. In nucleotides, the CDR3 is TGTGCCAGCAGCTCGATGGGCAGGGCCTCCTACGAGCAGTACTTC. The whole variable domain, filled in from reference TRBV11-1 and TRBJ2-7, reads EAEVAQSPRYKITEKSQAVAFWCDPISGHATLYWYRQILGQGPELLVQFQDESVVDDSQLPKDRFSAERLKGVDSTLKIQPAELGDSAMYLCASSSMGRASYEQYFGPGTRLTVT.

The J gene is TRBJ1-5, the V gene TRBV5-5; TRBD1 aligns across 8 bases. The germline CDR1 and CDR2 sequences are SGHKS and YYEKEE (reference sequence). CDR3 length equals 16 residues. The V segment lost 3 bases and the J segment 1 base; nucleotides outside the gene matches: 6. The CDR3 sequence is CASSWGTGLSNQPQHF. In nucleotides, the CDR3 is TGTGCCAGCAGCTGGGGGACAGGCCTGAGCAATCAGCCCCAGCATTTT.

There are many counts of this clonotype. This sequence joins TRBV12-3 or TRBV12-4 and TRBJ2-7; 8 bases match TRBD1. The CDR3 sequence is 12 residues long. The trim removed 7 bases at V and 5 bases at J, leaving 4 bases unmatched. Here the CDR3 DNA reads TGTGCCAGCAACGCAGGGGGCAACGAGCAGTACTTC. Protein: CASNAGGNEQYF.

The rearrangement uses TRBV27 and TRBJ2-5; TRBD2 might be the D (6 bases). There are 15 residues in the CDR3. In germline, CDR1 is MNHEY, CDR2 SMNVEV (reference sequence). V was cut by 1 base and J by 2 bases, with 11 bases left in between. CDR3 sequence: CASSLLGGRQETQYF. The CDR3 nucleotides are TGTGCCAGCAGTTTATTGGGGGGTCGACAAGAGACCCAGTACTTC.

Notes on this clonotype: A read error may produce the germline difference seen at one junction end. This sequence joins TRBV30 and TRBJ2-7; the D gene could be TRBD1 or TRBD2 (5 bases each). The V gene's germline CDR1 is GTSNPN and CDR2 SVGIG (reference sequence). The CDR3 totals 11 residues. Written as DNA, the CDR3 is TGTGCCGGGAGTGTGGGGCTCGAGCAGTACTTC. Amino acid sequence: CAGSVGLEQYF.

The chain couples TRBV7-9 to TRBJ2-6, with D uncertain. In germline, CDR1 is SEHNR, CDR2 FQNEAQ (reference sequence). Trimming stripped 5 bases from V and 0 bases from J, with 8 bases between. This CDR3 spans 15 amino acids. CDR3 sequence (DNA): TGTGCCAGCAGCCCCCACAGCTCTGGGGCCAACGTCCTGACTTTC. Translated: CASSPHSSGANVLTF.

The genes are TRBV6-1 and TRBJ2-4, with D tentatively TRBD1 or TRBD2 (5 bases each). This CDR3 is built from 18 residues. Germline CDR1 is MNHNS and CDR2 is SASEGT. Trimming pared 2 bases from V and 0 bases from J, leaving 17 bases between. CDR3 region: CASSEWDHKALAKNIQYF. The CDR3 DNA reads TGTGCCAGCAGTGAATGGGACCACAAGGCCCTAGCCAAAAACATTCAGTACTTC.

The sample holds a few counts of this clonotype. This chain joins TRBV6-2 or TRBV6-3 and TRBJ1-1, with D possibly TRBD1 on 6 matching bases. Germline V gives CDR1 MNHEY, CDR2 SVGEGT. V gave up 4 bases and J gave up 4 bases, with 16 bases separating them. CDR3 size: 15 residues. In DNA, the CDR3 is TGTGCCAGCAGTTCCTGGCGCCGCAGGGGCACTGAAGCTTTCTTT. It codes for CASSSWRRRGTEAFF.

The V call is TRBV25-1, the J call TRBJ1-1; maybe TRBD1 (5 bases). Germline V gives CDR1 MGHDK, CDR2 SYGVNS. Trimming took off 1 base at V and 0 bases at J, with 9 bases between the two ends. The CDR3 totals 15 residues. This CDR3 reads CASSEWEGMNTEAFF. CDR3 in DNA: TGTGCCAGCAGTGAATGGGAGGGGATGAACACTGAAGCTTTCTTT.

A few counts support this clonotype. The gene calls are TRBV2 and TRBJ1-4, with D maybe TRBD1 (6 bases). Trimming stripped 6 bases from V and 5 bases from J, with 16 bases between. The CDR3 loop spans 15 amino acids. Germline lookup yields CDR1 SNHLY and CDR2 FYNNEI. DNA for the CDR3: TGTGCCAGCAGATACCGGGACAAGCCGAATGAAAAACTGTTTTTT. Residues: CASRYRDKPNEKLFF.

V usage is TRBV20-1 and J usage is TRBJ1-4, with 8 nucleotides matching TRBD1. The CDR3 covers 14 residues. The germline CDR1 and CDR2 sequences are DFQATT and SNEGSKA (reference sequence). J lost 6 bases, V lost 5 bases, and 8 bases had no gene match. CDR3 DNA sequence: TGCAGTGCTCCCCAGGGGGCAGGGGATGAAAAACTGTTTTTT. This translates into CSAPQGAGDEKLFF.

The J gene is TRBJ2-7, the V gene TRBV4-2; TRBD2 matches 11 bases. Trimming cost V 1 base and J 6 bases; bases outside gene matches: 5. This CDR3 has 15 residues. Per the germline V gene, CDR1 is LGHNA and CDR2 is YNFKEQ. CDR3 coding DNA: TGTGCCAGCAGCCAAGTACGCGGGACTAGCGGCGAGCAGTACTTC. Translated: CASSQVRGTSGEQYF.

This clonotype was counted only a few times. As DNA, the CDR3 is TGTGCCAGCAGCGCCGTCCCCACAGATACGCAGTATTTT. It is translated as CASSAVPTDTQYF. The rearrangement uses TRBV6-2 or TRBV6-3 and TRBJ2-3, with D uncertain. The germline CDR1 and CDR2 sequences are MNHEY and SVGEGT. The V and J ends lost 6 bases and 2 bases respectively, with 9 bases between them. This CDR3 region has 13 residues.

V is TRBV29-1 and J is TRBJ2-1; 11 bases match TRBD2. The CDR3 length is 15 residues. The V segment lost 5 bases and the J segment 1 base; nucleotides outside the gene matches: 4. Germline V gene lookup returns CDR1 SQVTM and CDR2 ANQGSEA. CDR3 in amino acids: CSVPTSGESYNEQFF. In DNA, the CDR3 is TGCAGCGTTCCGACTAGCGGGGAGTCCTACAATGAGCAGTTCTTC.

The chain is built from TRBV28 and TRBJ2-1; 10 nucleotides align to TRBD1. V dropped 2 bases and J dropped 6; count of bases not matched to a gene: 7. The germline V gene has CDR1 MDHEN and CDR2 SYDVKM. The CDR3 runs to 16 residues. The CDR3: CASSLIFGTGVNEQFF. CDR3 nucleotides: TGTGCCAGCAGTTTAATCTTCGGGACAGGGGTCAATGAGCAGTTCTTC. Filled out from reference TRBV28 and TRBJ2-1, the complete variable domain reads DVKVTQSSRYLVKRTGEKVFLECVQDMDHENMFWYRQDPGLGLRLIYFSYDVKMKEKGDIPEGYSVSREKKERFSLILESASTNQTSMYLCASSLIFGTGVNEQFFGPGTRLTVL.

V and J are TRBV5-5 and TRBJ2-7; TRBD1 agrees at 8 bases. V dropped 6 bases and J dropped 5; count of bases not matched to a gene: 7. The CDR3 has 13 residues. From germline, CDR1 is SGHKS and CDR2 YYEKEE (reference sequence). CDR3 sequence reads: CASTRPTGDEQYF. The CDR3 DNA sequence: TGTGCCAGCACTAGGCCGACAGGGGACGAGCAGTACTTC.

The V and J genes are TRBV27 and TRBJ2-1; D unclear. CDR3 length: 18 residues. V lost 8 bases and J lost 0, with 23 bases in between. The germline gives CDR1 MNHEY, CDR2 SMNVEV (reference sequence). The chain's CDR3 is CASRRIVGASSSYNEQFF. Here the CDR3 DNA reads TGTGCCAGCCGCCGAATCGTGGGCGCGTCGAGCTCCTACAATGAGCAGTTCTTC.